This entry lists 13 T cell receptor beta chains sequenced from one sample in a study of T cell clusters in autoimmune cytopenias. TRB was amplified from around 250 ng of peripheral blood genomic DNA per sample. TRB was amplified by touch-down multiplex PCR, primer pools A and B combined. For each CDR3 protein, TCRdb gives one entry from its re-call of the multiplex PCR reads, without DNA. The sample includes thousands of distinct CDR3 sequences. These data were likewise used in another study, on T cell repertoires in aging, cancer and after chemotherapy.

The sample taken for sequencing was peripheral blood. The receptors derive from a human donor in good health.

V usage is TRBV6-5 and J usage is TRBJ1-2. Per the germline V gene, CDR1 is MNHEY and CDR2 is SVGAGI. This CDR3 contains 15 residues. CDR3 region: CASRPRTESRWGYTF.

By frequency, this clonotype registers medium-sized (0.01 to 0.1%). The chain has TRBV19 and TRBJ2-1; lacking DNA, the TRBD2 call made by TCRdb goes unchecked. Germline CDR1 is LNHDA and CDR2 is SQIVND (reference sequence). The CDR3 length is 11 residues. Here the CDR3 reads CASKRENEQFF.

The V and J genes are TRBV12-3 or TRBV12-4 and TRBJ1-2; TCRdb designates TRBD1, a call that cannot be tested without DNA. The CDR3 has 13 residues. The chain's CDR3 is CASSSTGHYGYTF.

In terms of frequency, this clonotype is medium-sized. This sequence joins TRBV30 and TRBJ2-1; the TCRdb call, TRBD1, lacks DNA for checking. The CDR3 sequence is 14 residues long. CDR1 GTSNPN and CDR2 SVGIG come from the germline V gene (reference sequence). CDR3 protein: CAWDPGTGWNEQFF.

V and J are TRBV6-1 and TRBJ2-5; with no DNA, the TCRdb D assignment of TRBD1 cannot be verified. Germline V lookup: CDR1 MNHNS, CDR2 SASEGT. The CDR3 has 15 residues. The CDR3 region is CASSDQTGAEETQYF.

The chain employs TRBV6-1 and TRBJ1-1; TCRdb names TRBD1, which stays unverified in the absence of DNA. The CDR3 consists of 14 residues. Germline V lookup: CDR1 MNHNS, CDR2 SASEGT. The CDR3 sequence: CASRTEPQGFEAFF.

The V call is TRBV12-3 or TRBV12-4, the J call TRBJ1-6; TCRdb names TRBD1, which stays unverified in the absence of DNA. The CDR3 runs 14 residues. CDR3 sequence reads: CASSPDSWNSPLHF.

The genes are TRBV6-1 and TRBJ2-5. CDR1 and CDR2 (germline): MNHNS, SASEGT. The CDR3 loop spans 13 amino acids. CDR3 loop: CASSEAQLETQYF.

The chain has TRBV19 and TRBJ1-3. Germline CDR1 reads LNHDA; CDR2 reads SQIVND (reference sequence). The CDR3 consists of 14 residues. The CDR3 sequence: CASRIVSPGNTIYF.

The chain links TRBV28 to TRBJ2-1. The CDR3 spans 14 residues. Germline CDR1 reads MDHEN; CDR2 reads SYDVKM. This CDR3 is CASSLKGSYNEQFF.

V usage is TRBV30 and J usage is TRBJ1-1. Germline V gene lookup returns CDR1 GTSNPN and CDR2 SVGIG (reference sequence). The CDR3 is made up of 13 amino acids. This CDR3 is CAWRRGMNTEAFF.

The chain recombines TRBV6-5 with TRBJ2-7; the TCRdb call, TRBD1, lacks DNA for checking. Germline V gives CDR1 MNHEY, CDR2 SVGAGI. This CDR3 contains 14 residues. The CDR3 here is CASSPPGSSYEQYF.

This clonotype shows up as medium-sized by frequency. This chain links TRBV5-4 with TRBJ2-2; the TRBD1 assignment by TCRdb is unverifiable without DNA. The CDR3 consists of 17 residues. Germline-derived CDR1 and CDR2 are SGHNT and YYREEE (reference sequence). The CDR3 is CASSPKLQGRGTGELFF. Full variable domain (remainder filled in from reference TRBV5-4 and TRBJ2-2): ETGVTQSPTHLIKTRGQQVTLRCSSQSGHNTVSWYQQALGQGPQFIFQYYREEENGRGNFPPRFSGLQFPNYSSELNVNALELDDSALYLCASSPKLQGRGTGELFFGEGSRLTVL.